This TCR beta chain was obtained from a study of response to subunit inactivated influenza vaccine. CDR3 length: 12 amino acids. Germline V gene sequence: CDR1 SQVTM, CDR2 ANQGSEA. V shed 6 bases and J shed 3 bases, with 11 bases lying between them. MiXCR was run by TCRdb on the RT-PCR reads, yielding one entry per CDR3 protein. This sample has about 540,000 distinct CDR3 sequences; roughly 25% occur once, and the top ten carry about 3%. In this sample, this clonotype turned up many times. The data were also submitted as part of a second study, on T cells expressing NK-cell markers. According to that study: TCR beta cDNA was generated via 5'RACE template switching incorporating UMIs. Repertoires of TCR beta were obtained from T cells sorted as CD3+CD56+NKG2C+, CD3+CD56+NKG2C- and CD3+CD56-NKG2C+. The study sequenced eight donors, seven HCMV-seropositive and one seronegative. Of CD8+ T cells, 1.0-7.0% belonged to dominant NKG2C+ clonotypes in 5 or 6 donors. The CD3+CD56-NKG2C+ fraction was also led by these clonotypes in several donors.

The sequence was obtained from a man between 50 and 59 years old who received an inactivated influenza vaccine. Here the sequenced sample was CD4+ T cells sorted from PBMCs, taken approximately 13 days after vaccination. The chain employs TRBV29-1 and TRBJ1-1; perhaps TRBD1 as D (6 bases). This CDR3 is CSVGGGDTEAFF. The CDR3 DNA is TGCAGCGTGGGAGGGGGGGACACTGAAGCTTTCTTT.